The clone carrying this T cell receptor (beta chain) was seen a few times. Its cognate antigen is unknown. The study defined stable Graves' hyperthyroidism as no ophthalmopathy progression within 18 months. With a duration under 2 months, the hyperthyroidism was newly diagnosed in patients aged 18 to 65. Patients showing uncontrolled infection, other autoimmune disease, pregnancy or lactation were ineligible. This CDR3 comprises 14 residues. The germline V gene has CDR1 LNHDA and CDR2 SQIVND (reference sequence). Trimming took off 7 bases at V and 2 bases at J, with 12 bases between the two ends. The sample comes from a study of T cells in Graves' hyperthyroidism and ophthalmopathy. Regarding the study as a whole: Peripheral blood also featured most of the thyroid clonotypes expanded above 0.001.

Amplification of TCR beta CDR3 regions was performed using RNA transcripts as template. The study used the HTBI primer set for a first-round RT-PCR of the TCR CDR3. TCRdb itself ran the multiplex PCR reads through MiXCR, one entry per CDR3 protein. The repertoire holds approximately 710,000 distinct CDR3 sequences, with about 18% as singletons. Sequenced material: blood. This chain connects TRBV19 to TRBJ2-1, with D possibly called TRBD1 or TRBD2 (6 bases each). This receptor was taken from a man in his forties or fifties with Graves' hyperthyroidism. The CDR3 sequence is CASNTGGPYNEQFF. In nucleotides, the CDR3 is TGTGCCAGTAATACCGGGGGCCCCTACAATGAGCAGTTCTTC.